Listed below are T cell receptor beta chains from one sample, sequenced in a study of blood T cell repertoires in COVID-19. Sequenced by immunoSEQ multiplex PCR; TCRdb stores in-frame clones only, minus some. In the table there are about 300,000 clones, around 84% of which are singletons. The sample comprised PBMCs or T cells enriched from blood (not recorded which). Receptors originate from a man under 40 who had recovered from COVID-19. Each CDR3 is given with its conserved first and last residue. Each record gives: clone size, J gene, V gene, D gene, CDR3 protein. The D gene is left open where the match is weak. Rows give clone size only sometimes, using once, few, many, or a class for an expanded clone.

size: many; J: TRBJ2-7; V: TRBV5-1; D: TRBD1; CDR3: CASSFGQGVTYEQYF
size: -; J: TRBJ2-1; V: TRBV6-5; D: TRBD2; CDR3: CASSLLAGDYNEQFF
size: -; J: TRBJ1-1; V: TRBV6-4; D: TRBD1; CDR3: CASSSSGGNTEAFF
size: -; J: TRBJ1-2; V: TRBV28; D: TRBD1; CDR3: CASSPPAGGFYGYTF
size: few; J: TRBJ2-1; V: TRBV5-1; D: TRBD2; CDR3: CASSSGLEFTSEQFF
size: -; J: TRBJ1-1; V: TRBV10-1; D: -; CDR3: CASSPEGGIAEAFF
size: -; J: TRBJ2-7; V: TRBV18; D: TRBD1; CDR3: CASSQSDRVSSYEQYF
size: -; J: TRBJ1-2; V: TRBV5-1; D: -; CDR3: CASSLGTATFTNYGYTF
size: -; J: TRBJ1-1; V: TRBV12-3/TRBV12-4; D: -; CDR3: CASSSPRAQGLLF
size: once; J: TRBJ1-4; V: TRBV30; D: -; CDR3: CAWSVLEKLFF
size: -; J: TRBJ2-5; V: TRBV5-1; D: TRBD2; CDR3: CASSLATLGGETQYF
size: -; J: TRBJ1-1; V: TRBV10-3; D: -; CDR3: CAISQAPENTEAFF
size: once; J: TRBJ2-2; V: TRBV7-8; D: TRBD1; CDR3: CASSRTGPNTGELFF
size: once; J: TRBJ2-7; V: TRBV18; D: TRBD2; CDR3: CASSPSLAGGPEQYF
size: -; J: TRBJ2-2; V: TRBV6-1; D: -; CDR3: CASSDRAAMGTGELFF
size: -; J: TRBJ1-2; V: TRBV9; D: -; CDR3: CASTGDGYGYTF